This T cell receptor beta chain was sequenced in a study of blood T cell repertoires in COVID-19. On the study more broadly: T cells, B-cell-depleted T cells, or PBMCs provided the cDNA or gDNA that served as material.

Sequenced by immunoSEQ multiplex PCR; TCRdb stores in-frame clones only, minus some. Of more than 200,000 clones listed, around 90% were seen once; the top ten hold approximately 2.6%. CDR1 and CDR2 (germline): PRHDT, FYEKMQ (reference sequence). Trimming cost V 3 bases and J 10 bases, with 22 bases left between them. This CDR3 spans 17 amino acids. The receptor comes from a man aged 30 to 39 with COVID-19, enrolled during active disease. V is TRBV13 and J is TRBJ1-6, with TRBD1 as a possible D gene (5 bases). What was sequenced was peripheral blood. CDR3 sequence reads: CASSFRQGEDSASPLHF. In DNA form, the CDR3 reads TGTGCCAGCAGCTTCCGCCAGGGTGAAGACAGTGCCTCACCCCTCCACTTT.